This TCR beta chain appears in the sequencing data of a study of cytomegalovirus exposure and HLA in healthy donors. The overall study: A subsequent analysis stated that the 120 or so validation repertoires were run on the same platform as the roughly 670 first-cohort repertoires.

As for this clone: Its target is unknown.

Profiled with immunoSEQ multiplex PCR; TCRdb holds only in-frame clones, not every one. The sample lists hundreds of thousands of clones; 70% to 90% were seen once. Germline assignment: CDR1 SEHNR and CDR2 FQNEAQ (reference sequence). The CDR3 is 13 amino acids. V was trimmed by 1 base and J by 7 bases, leaving 8 bases between them. Study observations and caveats: Reports indicated that the classifier achieved high specificity and sensitivity in diagnosing cytomegalovirus status. There were some 150 TCR beta chains listed as cytomegalovirus-associated. According to a subsequent analysis, TCR clusters from the first cohort were inclined to appear together in the 120 validation repertoires.

This chain uses TRBV7-9 with TRBJ2-1; D unresolved. Material: PBMCs. The sequence was collected from a woman aged 18-30 years in good health and CMV-seronegative. The DNA for the CDR3 is TGTGCCAGCAGCTTAGTGGCAGATAATGAGCAGTTCTTC. Translation gives CASSLVADNEQFF.